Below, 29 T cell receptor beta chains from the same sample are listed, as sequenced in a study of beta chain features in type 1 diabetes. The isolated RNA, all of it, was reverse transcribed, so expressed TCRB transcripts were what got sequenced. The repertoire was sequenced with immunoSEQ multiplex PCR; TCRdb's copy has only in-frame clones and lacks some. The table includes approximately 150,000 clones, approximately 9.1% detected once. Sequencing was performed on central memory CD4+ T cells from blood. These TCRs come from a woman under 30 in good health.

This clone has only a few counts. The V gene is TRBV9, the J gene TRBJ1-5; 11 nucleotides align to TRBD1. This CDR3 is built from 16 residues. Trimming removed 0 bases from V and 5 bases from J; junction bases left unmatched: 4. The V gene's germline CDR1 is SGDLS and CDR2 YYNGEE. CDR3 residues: CASSVGEDRGHQPQHF. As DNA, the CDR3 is TGTGCCAGCAGCGTAGGGGAGGACAGGGGGCATCAGCCCCAGCATTTT.

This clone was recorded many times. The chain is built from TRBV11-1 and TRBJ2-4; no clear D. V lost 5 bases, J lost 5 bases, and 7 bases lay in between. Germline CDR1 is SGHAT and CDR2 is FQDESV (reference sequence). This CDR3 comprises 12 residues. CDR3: CASSQTQNIQYF. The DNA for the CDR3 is TGTGCCAGCAGCCAGACTCAAAACATTCAGTACTTC.

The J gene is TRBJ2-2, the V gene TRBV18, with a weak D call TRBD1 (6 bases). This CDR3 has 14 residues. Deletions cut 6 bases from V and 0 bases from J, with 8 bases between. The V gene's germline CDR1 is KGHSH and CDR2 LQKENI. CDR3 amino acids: CASSGTTNTGELFF. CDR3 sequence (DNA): TGTGCCAGCTCCGGGACAACGAACACCGGGGAGCTGTTTTTT.

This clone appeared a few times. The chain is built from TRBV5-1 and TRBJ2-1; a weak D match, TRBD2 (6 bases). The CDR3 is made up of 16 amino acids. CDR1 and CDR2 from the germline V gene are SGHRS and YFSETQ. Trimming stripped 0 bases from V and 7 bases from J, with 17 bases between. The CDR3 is CASSLELALGGNEQFF. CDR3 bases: TGCGCCAGCAGCTTGGAGCTAGCCCTCGGGGGAAATGAGCAGTTCTTC.

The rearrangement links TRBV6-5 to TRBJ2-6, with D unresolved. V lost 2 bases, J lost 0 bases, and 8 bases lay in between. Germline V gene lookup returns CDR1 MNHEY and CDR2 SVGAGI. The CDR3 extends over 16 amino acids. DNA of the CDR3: TGTGCCAGCAGTTACATTAGGAGCTCTGGGGCCAACGTCCTGACTTTC. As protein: CASSYIRSSGANVLTF.

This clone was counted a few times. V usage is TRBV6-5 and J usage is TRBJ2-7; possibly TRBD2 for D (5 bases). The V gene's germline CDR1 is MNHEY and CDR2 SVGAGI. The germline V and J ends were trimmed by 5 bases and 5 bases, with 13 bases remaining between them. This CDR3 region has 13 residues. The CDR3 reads CASSNERRNEQYF. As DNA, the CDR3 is TGTGCCAGCAGTAACGAAAGGAGGAACGAGCAGTACTTC.

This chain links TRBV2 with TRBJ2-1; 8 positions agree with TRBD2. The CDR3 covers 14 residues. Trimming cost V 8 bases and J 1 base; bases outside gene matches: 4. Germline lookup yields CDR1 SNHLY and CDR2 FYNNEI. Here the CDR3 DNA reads TGTGCCAGCGTGGGACTAGAATCCTACAATGAGCAGTTCTTC. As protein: CASVGLESYNEQFF.

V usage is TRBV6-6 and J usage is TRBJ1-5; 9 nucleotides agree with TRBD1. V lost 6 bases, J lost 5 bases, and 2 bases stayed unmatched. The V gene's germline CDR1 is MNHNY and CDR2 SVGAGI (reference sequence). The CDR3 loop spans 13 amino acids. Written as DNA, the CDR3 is TGTGCCAGCAGACGGACAGGGGATCAGCCCCAGCATTTT. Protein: CASRRTGDQPQHF.

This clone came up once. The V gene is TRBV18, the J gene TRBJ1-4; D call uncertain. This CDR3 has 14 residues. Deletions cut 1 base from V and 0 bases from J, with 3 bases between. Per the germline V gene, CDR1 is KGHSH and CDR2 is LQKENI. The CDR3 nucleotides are TGTGCCAGCTCACCACGAGCAACTAATGAAAAACTGTTTTTT. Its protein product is CASSPRATNEKLFF.

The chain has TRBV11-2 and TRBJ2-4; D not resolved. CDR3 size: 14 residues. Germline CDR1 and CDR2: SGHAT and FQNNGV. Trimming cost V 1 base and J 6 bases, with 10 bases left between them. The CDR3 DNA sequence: TGTGCCAGCAGCTTAGGCGTCCCCCGAAACATTCAGTACTTC. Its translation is CASSLGVPRNIQYF.

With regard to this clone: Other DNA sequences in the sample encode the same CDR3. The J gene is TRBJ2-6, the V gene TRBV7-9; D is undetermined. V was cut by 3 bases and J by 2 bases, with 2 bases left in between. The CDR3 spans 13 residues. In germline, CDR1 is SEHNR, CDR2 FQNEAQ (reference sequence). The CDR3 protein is CASSFAGANVLTF. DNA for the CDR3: TGTGCCAGCAGCTTCGCTGGGGCCAACGTCCTGACTTTC. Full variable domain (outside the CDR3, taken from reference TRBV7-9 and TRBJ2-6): DTGVSQNPRHKITKRGQNVTFRCDPISEHNRLYWYRQTLGQGPEFLTYFQNEAQLEKSRLLSDRFSAERPKGSFSTLEIQRTEQGDSAMYLCASSFAGANVLTFGAGSRLTVL.

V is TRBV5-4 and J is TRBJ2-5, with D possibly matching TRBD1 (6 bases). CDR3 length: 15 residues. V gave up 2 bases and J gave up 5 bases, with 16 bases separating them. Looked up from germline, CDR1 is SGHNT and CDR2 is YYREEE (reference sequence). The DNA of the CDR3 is TGTGCCAGCAGCTTAAGGTCAGGGGCTGGGGAGACCCAGTACTTC. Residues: CASSLRSGAGETQYF.

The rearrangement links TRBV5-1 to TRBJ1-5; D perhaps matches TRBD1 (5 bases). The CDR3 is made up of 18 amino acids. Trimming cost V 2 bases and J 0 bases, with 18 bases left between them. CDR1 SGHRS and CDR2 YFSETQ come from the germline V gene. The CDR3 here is CASSFWGGLLYSNQPQHF. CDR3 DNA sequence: TGCGCCAGCAGCTTTTGGGGCGGTTTACTTTATAGCAATCAGCCCCAGCATTTT.

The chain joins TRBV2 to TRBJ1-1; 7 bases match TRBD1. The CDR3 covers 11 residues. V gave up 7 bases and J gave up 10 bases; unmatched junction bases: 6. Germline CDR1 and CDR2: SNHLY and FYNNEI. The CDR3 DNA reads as TGTGCCAGCACCTTCGCAGGGGGAGCTTTCTTT. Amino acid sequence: CASTFAGGAFF.

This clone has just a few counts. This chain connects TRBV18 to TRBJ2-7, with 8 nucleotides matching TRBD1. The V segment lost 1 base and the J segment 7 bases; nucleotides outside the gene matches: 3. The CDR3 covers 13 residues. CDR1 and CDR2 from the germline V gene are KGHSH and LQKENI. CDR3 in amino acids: CASSPQTGEEQYF. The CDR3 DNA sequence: TGTGCCAGCTCACCACAGACAGGGGAGGAGCAGTACTTC.

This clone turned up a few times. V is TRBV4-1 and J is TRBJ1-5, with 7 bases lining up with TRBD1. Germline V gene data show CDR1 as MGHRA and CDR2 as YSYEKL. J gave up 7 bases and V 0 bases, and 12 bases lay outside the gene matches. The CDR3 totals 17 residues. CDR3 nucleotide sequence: TGCGCCAGCAGCCAAGAGAACGTACAGGGGTTCGGGCAGCCCCAGCATTTT. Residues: CASSQENVQGFGQPQHF.

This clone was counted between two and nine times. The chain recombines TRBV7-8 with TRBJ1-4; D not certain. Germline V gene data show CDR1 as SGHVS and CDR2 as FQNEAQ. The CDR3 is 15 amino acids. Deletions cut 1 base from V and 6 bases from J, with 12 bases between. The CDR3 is CASSLEETADEKLFF. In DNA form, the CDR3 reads TGTGCCAGCAGCTTAGAGGAGACTGCTGATGAAAAACTGTTTTTT.

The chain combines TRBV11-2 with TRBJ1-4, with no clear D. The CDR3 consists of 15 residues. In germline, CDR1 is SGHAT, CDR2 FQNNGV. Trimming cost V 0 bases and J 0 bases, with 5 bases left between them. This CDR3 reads CASSLDRATNEKLFF. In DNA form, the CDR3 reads TGTGCCAGCAGCTTAGACCGAGCAACTAATGAAAAACTGTTTTTT.

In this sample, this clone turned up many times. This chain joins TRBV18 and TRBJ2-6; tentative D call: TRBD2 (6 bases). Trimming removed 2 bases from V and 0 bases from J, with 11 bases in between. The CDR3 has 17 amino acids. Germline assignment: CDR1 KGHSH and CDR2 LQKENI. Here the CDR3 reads CASSPGEVASGANVLTF. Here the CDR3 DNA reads TGTGCCAGCTCACCAGGGGAGGTAGCCTCTGGGGCCAACGTCCTGACTTTC.

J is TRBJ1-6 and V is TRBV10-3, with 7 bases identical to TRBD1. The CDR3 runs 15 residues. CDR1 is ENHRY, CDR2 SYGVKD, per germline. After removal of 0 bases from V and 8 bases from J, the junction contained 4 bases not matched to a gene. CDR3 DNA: TGTGCCATCAGTGAGTCGTCAGGGGGAGATTCACCCCTCCACTTT. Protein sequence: CAISESSGGDSPLHF.

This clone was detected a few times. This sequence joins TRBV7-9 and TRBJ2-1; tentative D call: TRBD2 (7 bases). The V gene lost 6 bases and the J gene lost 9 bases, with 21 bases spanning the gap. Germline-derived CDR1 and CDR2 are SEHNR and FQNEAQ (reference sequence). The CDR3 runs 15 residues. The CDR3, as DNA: TGTGCCAGCAGTTGGGCGGGGGCTGGGACGGGTGAGCAGTTCTTC. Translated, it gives CASSWAGAGTGEQFF.

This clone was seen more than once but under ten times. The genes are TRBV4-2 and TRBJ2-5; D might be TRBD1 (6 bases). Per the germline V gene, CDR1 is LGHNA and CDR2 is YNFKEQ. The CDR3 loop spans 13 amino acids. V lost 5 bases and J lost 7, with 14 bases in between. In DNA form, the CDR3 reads TGTGCCAGCAGCTTGCCTCTAGGGGGGACCCAGTACTTC. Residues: CASSLPLGGTQYF.

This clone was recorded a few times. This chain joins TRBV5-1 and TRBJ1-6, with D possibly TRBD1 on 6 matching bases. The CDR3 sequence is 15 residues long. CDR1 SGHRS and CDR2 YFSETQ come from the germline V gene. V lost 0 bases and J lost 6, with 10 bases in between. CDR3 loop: CASSLDRVGNSPLHF. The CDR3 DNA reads TGCGCCAGCAGCTTGGACAGGGTCGGTAATTCACCCCTCCACTTT.

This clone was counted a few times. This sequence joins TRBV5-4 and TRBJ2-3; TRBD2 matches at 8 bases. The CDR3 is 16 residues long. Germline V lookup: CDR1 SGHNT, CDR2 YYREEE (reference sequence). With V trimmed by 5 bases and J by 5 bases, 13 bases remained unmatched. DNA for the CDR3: TGTGCCAGCAGATCAGCGGGGGCCTATCTGTTAGATACGCAGTATTTT. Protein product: CASRSAGAYLLDTQYF.

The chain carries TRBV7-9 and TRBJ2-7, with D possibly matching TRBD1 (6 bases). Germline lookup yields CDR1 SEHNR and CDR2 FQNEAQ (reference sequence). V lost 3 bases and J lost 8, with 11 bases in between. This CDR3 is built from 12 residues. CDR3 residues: CASSFDRQKQYF. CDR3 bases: TGTGCCAGCAGCTTTGACAGGCAGAAGCAGTACTTC. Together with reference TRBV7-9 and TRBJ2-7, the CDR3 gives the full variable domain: DTGVSQNPRHKITKRGQNVTFRCDPISEHNRLYWYRQTLGQGPEFLTYFQNEAQLEKSRLLSDRFSAERPKGSFSTLEIQRTEQGDSAMYLCASSFDRQKQYFGPGTRLTVT.

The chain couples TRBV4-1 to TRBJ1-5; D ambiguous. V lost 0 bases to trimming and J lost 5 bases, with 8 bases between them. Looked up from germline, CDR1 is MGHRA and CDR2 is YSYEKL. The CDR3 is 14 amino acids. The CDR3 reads CASSQDPFDQPQHF. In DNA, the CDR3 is TGCGCCAGCAGCCAAGATCCCTTCGATCAGCCCCAGCATTTT.

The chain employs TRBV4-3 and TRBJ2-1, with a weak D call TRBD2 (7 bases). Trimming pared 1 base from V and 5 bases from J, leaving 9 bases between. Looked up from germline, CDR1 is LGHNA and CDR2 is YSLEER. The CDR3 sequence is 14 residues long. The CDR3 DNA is TGCGCCAGCAGCCAAGGGGGGGGGCACAATGAGCAGTTCTTC. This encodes CASSQGGGHNEQFF.

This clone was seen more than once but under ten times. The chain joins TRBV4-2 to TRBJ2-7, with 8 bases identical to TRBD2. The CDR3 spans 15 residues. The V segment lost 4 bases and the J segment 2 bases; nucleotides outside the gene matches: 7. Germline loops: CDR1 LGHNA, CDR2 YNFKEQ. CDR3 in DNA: TGTGCCAGCAGCCCACAGACTAGCGAGGCCTACGAGCAGTACTTC. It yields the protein CASSPQTSEAYEQYF.

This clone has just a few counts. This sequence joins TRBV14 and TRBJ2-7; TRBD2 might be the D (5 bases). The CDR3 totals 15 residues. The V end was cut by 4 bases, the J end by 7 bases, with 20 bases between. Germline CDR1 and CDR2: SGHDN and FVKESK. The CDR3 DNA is TGTGCCAGCAGCCCTCTCGGGAATACAAGGAGGGAGCAGTACTTC. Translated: CASSPLGNTRREQYF. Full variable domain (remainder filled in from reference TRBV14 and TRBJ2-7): EAGVTQFPSHSVIEKGQTVTLRCDPISGHDNLYWYRRVMGKEIKFLLHFVKESKQDESGMPNNRFLAERTGGTYSTLKVQPAELEDSGVYFCASSPLGNTRREQYFGPGTRLTVT.